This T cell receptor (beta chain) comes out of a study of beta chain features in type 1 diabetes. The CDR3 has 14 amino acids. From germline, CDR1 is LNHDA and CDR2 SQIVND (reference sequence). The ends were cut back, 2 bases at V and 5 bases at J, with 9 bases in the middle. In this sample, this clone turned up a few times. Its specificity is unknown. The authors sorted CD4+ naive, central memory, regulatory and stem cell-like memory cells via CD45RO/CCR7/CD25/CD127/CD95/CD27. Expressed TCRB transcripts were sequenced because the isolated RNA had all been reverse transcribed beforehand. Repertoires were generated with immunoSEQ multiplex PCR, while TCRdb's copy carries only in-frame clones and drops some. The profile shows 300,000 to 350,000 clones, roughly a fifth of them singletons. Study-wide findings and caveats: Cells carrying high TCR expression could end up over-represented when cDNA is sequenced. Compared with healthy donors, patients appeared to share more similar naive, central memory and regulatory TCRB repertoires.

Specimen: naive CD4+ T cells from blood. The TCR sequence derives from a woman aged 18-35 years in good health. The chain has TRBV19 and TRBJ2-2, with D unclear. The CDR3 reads CASSITSRTGELFF. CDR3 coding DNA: TGTGCCAGTAGTATAACTTCGAGGACCGGGGAGCTGTTTTTT.